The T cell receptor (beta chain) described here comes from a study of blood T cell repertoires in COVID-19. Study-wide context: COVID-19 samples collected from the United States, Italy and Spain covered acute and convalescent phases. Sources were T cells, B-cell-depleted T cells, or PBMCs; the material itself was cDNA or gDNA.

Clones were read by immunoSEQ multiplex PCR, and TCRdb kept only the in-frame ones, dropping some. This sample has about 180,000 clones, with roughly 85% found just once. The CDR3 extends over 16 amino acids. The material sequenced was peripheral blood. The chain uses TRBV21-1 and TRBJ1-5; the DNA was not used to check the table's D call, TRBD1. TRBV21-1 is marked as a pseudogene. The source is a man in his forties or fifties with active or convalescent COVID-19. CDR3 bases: TGTGCCAGCAGCAAACGGTCAGGCGACAACAATCAGCCCCAGCATTTT. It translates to CASSKRSGDNNQPQHF.